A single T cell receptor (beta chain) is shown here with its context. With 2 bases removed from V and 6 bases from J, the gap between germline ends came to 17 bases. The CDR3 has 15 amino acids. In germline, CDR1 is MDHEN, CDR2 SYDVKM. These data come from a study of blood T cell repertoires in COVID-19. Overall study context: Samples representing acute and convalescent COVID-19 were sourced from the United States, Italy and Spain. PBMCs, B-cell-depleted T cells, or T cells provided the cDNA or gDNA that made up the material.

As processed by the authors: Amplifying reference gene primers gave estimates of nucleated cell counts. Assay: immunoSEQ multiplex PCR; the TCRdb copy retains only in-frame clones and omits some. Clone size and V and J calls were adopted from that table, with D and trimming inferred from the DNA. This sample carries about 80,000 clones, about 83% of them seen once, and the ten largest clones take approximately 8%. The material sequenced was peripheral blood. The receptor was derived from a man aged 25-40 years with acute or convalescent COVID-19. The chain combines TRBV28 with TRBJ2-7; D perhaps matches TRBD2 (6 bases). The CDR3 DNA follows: TGTGCCAGCAGTTTAGCGGGGAGAGAGAGAGGCGAGCAGTACTTC. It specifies CASSLAGRERGEQYF.